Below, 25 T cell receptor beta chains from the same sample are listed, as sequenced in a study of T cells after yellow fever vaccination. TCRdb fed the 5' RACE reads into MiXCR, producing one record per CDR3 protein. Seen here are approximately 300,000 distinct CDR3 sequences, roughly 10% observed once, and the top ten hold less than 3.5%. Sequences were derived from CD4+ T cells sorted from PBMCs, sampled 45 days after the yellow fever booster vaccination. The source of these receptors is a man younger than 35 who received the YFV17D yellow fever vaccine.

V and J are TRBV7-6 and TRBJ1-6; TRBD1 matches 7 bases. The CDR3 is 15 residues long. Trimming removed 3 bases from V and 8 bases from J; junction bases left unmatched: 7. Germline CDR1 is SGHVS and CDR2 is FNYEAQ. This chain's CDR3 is CASSLGQITDSPLHF. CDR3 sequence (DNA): TGTGCCAGCAGCTTGGGACAGATCACCGATTCACCCCTCCACTTT.

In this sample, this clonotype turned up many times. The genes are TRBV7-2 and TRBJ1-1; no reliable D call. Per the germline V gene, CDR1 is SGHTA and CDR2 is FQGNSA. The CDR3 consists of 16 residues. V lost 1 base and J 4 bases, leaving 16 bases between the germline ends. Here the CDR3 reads CASSLEGLGVRTEAFF. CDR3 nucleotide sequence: TGTGCCAGCAGCTTAGAGGGCTTAGGCGTCCGCACTGAAGCTTTCTTT.

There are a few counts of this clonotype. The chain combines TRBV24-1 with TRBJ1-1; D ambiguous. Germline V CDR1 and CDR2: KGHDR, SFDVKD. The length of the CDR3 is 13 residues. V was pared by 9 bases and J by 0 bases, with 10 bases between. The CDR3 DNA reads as TGTGCCACCCCAACGTGGGTGAACACTGAAGCTTTCTTT. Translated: CATPTWVNTEAFF.

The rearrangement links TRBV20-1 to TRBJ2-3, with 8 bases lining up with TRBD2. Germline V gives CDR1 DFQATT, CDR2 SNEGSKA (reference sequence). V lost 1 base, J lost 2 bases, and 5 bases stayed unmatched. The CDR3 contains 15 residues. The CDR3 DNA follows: TGCAGTGCTAGAGCGGCGGGGGGCCACACAGATACGCAGTATTTT. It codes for CSARAAGGHTDTQYF.

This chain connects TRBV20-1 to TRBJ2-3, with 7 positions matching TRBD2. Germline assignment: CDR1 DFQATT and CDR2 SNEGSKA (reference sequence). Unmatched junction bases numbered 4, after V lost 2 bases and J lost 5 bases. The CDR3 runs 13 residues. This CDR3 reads CSARRGVGDTQYF. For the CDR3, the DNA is TGCAGTGCTAGACGGGGGGTTGGAGATACGCAGTATTTT.

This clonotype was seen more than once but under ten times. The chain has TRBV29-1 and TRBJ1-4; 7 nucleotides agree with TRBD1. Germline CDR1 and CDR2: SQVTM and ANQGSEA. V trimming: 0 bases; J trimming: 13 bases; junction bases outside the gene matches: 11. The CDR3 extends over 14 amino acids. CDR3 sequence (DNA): TGCAGCGTTGAAGATAACAGGGGAGGGGTTGGACTGTTTTTT. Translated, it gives CSVEDNRGGVGLFF.

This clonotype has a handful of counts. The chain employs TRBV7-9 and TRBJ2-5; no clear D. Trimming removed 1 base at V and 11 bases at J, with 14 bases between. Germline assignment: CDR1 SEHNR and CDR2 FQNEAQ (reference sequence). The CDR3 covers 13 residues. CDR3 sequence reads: CASSLGLDRPQYF. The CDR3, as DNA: TGTGCCAGCAGCTTAGGCCTAGACCGGCCGCAGTACTTC.

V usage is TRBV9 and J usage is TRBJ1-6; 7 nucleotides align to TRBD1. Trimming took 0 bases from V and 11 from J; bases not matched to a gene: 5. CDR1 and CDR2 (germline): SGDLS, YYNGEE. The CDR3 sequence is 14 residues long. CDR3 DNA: TGTGCCAGCAGCGTAGAAGGACAGGCGACACCCCTCCACTTT. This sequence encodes CASSVEGQATPLHF.

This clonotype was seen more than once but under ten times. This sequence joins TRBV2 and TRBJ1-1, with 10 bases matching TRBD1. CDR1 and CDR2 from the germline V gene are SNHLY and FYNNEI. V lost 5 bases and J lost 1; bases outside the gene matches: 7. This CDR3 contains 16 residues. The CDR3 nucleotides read TGTGCCAGCAGTATGACAGGGGGCTCGGGGAACACTGAAGCTTTCTTT. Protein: CASSMTGGSGNTEAFF.

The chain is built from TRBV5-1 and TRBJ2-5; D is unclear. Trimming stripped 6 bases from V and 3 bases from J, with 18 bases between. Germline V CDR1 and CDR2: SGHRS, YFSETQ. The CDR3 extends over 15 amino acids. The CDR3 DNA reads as TGCGCCAGCAACACCGGAAATTTGGCCAAAGAGACCCAGTACTTC. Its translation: CASNTGNLAKETQYF.

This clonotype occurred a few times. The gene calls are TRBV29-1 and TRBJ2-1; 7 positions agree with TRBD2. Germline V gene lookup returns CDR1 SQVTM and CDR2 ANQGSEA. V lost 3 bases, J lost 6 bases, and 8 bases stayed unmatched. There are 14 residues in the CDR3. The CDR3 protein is CSVDDGGGANEQFF. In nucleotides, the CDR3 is TGCAGCGTTGATGATGGGGGGGGAGCCAATGAGCAGTTCTTC.

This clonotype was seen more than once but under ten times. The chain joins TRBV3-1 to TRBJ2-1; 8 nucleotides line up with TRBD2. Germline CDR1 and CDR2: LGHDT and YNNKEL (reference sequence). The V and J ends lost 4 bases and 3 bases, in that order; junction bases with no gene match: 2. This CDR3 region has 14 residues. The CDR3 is CASSLAGNYNEQFF. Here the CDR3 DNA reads TGTGCCAGCAGCCTAGCGGGGAACTACAATGAGCAGTTCTTC.

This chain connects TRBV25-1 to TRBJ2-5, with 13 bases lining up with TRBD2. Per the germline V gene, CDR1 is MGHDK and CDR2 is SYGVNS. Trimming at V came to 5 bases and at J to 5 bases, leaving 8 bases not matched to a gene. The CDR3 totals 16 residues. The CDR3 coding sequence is TGTGCCAGCAGTCAAGGACTAGCGGGGGCAGGTGAGACCCAGTACTTC. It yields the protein CASSQGLAGAGETQYF.

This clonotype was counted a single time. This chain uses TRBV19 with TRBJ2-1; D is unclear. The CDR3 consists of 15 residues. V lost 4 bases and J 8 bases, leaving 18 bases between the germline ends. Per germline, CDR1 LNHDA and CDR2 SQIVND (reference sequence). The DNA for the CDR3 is TGTGCCAGTAGTAGGACGTTTCCACCCCGGGATGAGCAGTTCTTC. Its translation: CASSRTFPPRDEQFF.

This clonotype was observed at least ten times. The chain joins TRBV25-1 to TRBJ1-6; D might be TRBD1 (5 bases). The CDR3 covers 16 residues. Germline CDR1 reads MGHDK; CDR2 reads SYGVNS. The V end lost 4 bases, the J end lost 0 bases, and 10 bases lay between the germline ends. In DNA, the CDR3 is TGTGCCAGCAGTGGCCCAGGGAGCTCCTATAATTCACCCCTCCACTTT. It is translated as CASSGPGSSYNSPLHF.

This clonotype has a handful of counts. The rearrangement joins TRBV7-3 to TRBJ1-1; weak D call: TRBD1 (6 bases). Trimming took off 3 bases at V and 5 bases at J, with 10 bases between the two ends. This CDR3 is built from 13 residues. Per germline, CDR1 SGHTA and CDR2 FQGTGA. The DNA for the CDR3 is TGTGCCAGCAGCTTTACAGGGATTACTGAAGCTTTCTTT. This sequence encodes CASSFTGITEAFF.

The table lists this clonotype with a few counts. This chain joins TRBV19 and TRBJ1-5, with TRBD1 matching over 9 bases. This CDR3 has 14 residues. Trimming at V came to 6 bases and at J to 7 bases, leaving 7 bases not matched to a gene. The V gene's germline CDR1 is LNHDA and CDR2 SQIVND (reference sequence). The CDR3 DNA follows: TGTGCCAGTAGGACGGGACAGGGTTCGCAGCCCCAGCATTTT. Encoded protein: CASRTGQGSQPQHF. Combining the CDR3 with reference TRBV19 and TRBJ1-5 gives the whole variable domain DGGITQSPKYLFRKEGQNVTLSCEQNLNHDAMYWYRQDPGQGLRLIYYSQIVNDFQKGDIAEGYSVSREKKESFPLTVTSAQKNPTAFYLCASRTGQGSQPQHFGDGTRLSIL.

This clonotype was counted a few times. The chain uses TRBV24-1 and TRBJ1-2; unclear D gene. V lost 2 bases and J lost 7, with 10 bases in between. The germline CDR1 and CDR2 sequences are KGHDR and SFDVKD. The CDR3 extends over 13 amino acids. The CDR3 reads CATSDSGVFGYTF. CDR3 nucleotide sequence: TGTGCCACCAGTGATTCCGGCGTTTTTGGCTACACCTTC.

Written as DNA, the CDR3 is TGCGCCAGCAGCTTGGGGACAGGGGGCTCGTCTAACTCTGGAAACACCATATATTTT. Its translation is CASSLGTGGSSNSGNTIYF. This rearrangement joins TRBV5-1 to TRBJ1-3, with 11 bases lining up with TRBD1. Per the germline V gene, CDR1 is SGHRS and CDR2 is YFSETQ. Trimming cost V 0 bases and J 0 bases; bases outside gene matches: 8. The CDR3 covers 19 residues.

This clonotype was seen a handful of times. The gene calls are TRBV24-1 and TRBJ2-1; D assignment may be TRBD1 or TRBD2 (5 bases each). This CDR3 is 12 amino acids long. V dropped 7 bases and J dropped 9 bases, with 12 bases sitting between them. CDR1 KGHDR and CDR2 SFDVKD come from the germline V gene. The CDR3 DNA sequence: TGTGCCACCAGAGGGTTTGGGACTGAGCAGTTCTTC. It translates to CATRGFGTEQFF.

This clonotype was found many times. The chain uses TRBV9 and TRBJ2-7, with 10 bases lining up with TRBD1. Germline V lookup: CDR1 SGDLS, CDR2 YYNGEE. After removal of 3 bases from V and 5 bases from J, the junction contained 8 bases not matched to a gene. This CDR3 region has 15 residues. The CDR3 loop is CASSAGGQGFDEQYF. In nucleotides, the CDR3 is TGTGCCAGCAGCGCGGGGGGACAGGGGTTCGACGAGCAGTACTTC.

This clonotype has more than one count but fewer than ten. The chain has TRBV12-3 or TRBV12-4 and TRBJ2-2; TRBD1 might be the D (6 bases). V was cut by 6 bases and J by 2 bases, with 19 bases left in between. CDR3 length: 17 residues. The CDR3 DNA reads TGTGCCAGCAGCCCACCCACCGGGACACCAAACACCGGGGAGCTGTTTTTT. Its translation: CASSPPTGTPNTGELFF.

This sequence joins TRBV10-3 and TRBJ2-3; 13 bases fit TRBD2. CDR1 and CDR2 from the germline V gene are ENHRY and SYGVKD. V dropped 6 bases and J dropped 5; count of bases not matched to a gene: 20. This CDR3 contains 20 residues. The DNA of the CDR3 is TGTGCCATCAGGACCCCCTCGCGACTAGCGGGGGGAATAATGGGAGATACGCAGTATTTT. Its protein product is CAIRTPSRLAGGIMGDTQYF.

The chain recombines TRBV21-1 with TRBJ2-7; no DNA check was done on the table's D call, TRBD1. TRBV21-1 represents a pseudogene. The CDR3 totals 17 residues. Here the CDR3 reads CASSKAGGTESSYEQYV. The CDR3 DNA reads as TGTGCCAGCAGCAAAGCAGGGGGGACAGAGAGCTCCTACGAGCAGTACGTC.

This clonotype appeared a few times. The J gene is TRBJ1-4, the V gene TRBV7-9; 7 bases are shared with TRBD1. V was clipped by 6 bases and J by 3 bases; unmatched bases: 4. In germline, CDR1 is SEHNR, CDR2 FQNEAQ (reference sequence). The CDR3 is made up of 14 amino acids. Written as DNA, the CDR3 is TGTGCCAGCAGTGTTGGGACAGCTAATGAAAAACTGTTTTTT. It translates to CASSVGTANEKLFF.